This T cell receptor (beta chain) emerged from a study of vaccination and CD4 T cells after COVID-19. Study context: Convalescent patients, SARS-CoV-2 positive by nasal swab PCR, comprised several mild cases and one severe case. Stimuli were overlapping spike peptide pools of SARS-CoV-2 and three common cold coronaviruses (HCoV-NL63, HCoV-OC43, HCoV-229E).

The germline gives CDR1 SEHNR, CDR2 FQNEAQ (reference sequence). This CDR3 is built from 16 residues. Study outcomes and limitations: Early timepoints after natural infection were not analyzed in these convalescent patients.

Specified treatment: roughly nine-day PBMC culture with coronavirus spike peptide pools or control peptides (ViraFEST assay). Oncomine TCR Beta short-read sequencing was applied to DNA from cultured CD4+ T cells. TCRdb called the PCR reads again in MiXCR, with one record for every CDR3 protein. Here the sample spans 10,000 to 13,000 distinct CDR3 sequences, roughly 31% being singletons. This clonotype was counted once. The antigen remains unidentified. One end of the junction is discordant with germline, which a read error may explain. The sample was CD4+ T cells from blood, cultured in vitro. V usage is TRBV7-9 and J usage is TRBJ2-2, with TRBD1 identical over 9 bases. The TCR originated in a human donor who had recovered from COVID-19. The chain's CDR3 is CASSRGTGRITGQLFF. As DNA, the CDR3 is TGTGCCAGCAGCAGAGGGACAGGGAGGATCACCGGGCAGCTGTTTTTT.